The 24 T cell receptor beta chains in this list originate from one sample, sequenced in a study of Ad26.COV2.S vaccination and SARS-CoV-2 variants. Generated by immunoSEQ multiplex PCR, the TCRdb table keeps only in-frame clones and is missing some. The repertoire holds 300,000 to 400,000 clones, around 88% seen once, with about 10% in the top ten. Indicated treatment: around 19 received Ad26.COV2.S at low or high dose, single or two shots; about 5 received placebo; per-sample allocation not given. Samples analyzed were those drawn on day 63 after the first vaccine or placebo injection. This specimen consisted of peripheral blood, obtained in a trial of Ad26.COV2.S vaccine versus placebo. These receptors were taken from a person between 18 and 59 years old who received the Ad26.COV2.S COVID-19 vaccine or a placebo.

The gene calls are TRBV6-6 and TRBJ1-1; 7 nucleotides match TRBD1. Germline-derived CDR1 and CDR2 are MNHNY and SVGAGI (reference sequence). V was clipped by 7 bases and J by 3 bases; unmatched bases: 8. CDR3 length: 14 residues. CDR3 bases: TGTGCCAGCACCCGACAGGGCTCGGACACTGAAGCTTTCTTT. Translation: CASTRQGSDTEAFF.

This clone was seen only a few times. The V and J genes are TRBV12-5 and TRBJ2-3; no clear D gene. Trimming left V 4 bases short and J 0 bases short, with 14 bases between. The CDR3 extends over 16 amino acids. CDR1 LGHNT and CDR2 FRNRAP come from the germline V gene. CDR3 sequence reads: CASGSLDALSTDTQYF. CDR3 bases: TGTGCTAGTGGTTCGCTGGACGCCCTTAGCACAGATACGCAGTATTTT.

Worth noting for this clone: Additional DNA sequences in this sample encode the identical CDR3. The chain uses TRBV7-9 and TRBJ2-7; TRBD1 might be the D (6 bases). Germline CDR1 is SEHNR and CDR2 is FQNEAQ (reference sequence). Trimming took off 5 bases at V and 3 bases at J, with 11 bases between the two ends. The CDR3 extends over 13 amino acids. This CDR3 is CASSPGTFYEQYF. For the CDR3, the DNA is TGTGCCAGCAGCCCTGGGACATTCTACGAGCAGTACTTC.

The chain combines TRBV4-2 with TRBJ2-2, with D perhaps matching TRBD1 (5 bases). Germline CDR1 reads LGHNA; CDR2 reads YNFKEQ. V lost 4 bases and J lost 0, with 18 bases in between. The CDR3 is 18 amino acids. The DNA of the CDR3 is TGTGCCAGCAGCCCATGGATCAAAGGACAATCGAACACCGGGGAGCTGTTTTTT. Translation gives CASSPWIKGQSNTGELFF.

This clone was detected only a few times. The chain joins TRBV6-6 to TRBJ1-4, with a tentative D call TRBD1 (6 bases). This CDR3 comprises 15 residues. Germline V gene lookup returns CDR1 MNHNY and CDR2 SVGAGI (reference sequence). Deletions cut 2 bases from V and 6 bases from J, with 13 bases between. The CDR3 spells CASSYGGAGDEKLFF. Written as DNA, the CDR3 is TGTGCCAGCAGTTACGGGGGGGCTGGGGATGAAAAACTGTTTTTT.

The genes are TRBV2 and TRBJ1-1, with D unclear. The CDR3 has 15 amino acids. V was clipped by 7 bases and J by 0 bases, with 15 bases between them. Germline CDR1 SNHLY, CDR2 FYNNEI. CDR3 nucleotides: TGTGCCAGCACCCCCCAGCCGACGGTGAACACTGAAGCTTTCTTT. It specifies CASTPQPTVNTEAFF.

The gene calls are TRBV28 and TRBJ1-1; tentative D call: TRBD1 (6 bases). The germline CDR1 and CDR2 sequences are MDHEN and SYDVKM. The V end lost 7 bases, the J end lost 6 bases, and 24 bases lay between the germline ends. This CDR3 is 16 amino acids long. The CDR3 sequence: CASTSRVRTGWAEAFF. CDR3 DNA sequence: TGTGCCAGCACTTCCCGCGTCCGCACAGGGTGGGCTGAAGCTTTCTTT.

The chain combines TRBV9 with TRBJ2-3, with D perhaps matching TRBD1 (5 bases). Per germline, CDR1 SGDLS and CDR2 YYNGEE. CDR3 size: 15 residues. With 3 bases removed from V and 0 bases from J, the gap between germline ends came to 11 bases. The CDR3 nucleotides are TGTGCCAGCAGCGAAGGGGCCTTTAGCACAGATACGCAGTATTTT. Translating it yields CASSEGAFSTDTQYF.

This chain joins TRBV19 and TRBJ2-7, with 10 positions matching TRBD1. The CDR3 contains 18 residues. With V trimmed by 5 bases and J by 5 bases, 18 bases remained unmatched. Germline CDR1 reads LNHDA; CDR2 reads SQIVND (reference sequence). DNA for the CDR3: TGTGCCAGTAGTTCCCGGGACAGGGGTTATCGGTGGACCGACGAGCAGTACTTC. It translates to CASSSRDRGYRWTDEQYF.

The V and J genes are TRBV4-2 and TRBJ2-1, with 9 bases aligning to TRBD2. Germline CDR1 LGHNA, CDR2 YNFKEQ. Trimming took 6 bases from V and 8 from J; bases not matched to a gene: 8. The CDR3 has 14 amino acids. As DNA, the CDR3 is TGTGCCAGCAGTCGTAGCGGGAGCGGCGATGAGCAGTTCTTC. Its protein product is CASSRSGSGDEQFF.

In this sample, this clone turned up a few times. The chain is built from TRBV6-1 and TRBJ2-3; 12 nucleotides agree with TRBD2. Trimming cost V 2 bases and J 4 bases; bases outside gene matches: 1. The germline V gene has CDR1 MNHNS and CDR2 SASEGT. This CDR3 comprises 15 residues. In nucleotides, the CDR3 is TGTGCCAGCAGTGAACTAGCGGGGGGGCCAGATACGCAGTATTTT. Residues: CASSELAGGPDTQYF.

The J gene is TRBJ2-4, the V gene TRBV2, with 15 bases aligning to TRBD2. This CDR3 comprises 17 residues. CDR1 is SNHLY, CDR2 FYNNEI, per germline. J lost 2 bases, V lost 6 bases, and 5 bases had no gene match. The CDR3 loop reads CASRGLAGGPSKNIQYF. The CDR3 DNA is TGTGCCAGCAGAGGACTAGCGGGGGGGCCGTCCAAAAACATTCAGTACTTC. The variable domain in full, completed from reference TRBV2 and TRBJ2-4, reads EPEVTQTPSHQVTQMGQEVILRCVPISNHLYFYWYRQILGQKVEFLVSFYNNEISEKSEIFDDQFSVERPDGSNFTLKIRSTKLEDSAMYFCASRGLAGGPSKNIQYFGAGTRLSVL.

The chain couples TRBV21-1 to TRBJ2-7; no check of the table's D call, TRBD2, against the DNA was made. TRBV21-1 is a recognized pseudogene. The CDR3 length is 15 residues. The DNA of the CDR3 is TGTGCCAGCAGCAAAGGAGTAGCGGGAGGTCGGGAGCAGTACTTC. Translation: CASSKGVAGGREQYF.

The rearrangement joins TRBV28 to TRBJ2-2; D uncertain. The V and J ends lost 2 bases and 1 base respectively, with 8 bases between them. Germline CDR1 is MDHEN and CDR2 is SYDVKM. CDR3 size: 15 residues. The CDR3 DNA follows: TGTGCCAGCAGTTTACTAGGGCAGAACACCGGGGAGCTGTTTTTT. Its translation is CASSLLGQNTGELFF.

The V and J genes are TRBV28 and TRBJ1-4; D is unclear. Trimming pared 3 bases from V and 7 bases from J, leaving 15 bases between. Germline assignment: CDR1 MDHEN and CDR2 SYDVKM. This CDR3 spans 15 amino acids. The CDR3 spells CASSFLGRVGEKLFF. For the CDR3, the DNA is TGTGCCAGCAGTTTTTTAGGGAGGGTCGGTGAAAAACTGTTTTTT.

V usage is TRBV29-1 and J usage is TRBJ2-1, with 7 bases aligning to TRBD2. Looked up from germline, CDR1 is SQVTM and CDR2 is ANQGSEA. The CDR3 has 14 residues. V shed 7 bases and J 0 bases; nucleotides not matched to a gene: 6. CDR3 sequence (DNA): TGCAGCGCAGGCGGGAGAGGCTCCTACAATGAGCAGTTCTTC. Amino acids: CSAGGRGSYNEQFF.

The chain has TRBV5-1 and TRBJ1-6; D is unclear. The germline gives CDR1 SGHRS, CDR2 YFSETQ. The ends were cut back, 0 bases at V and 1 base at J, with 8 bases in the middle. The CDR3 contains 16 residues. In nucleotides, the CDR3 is TGCGCCAGCAGCTTGGGTGCGGAATCCTATAATTCACCCCTCCACTTT. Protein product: CASSLGAESYNSPLHF. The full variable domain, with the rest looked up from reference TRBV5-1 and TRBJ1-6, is KAGVTQTPRYLIKTRGQQVTLSCSPISGHRSVSWYQQTPGQGLQFLFEYFSETQRNKGNFPGRFSGRQFSNSRSEMNVSTLELGDSALYLCASSLGAESYNSPLHFGNGTRLTVT.

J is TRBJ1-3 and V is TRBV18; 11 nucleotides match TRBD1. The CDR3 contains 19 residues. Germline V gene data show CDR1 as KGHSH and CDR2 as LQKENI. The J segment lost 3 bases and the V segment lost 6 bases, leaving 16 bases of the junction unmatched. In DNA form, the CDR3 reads TGTGCCAGCTCGGTGGGACAGGGGGGGGTGACGAGGTTTGGAAACACCATATATTTT. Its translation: CASSVGQGGVTRFGNTIYF.

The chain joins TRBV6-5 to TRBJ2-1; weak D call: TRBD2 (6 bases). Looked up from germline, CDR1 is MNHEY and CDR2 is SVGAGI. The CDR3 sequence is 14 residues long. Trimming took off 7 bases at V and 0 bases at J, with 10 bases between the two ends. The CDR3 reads CASKEGPSYNEQFF. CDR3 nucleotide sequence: TGTGCCAGCAAGGAGGGGCCCTCCTACAATGAGCAGTTCTTC.

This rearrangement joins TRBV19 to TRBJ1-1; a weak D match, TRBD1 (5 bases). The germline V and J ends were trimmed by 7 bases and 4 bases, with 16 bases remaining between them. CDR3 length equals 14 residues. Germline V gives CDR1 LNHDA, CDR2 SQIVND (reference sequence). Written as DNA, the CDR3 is TGTGCCAGTATTGAGTGGGGGAGAAGCACTGAAGCTTTCTTT. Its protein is CASIEWGRSTEAFF.

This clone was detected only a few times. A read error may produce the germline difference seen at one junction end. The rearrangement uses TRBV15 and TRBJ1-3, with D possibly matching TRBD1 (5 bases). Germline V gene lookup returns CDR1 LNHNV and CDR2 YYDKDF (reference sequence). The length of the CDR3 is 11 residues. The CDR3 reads CATSQTGTLHF. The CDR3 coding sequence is TGTGCCACCAGTCAGACCGGGACCCTTCATTTT.

The CDR3 spells CASGRGFPVSEAFF. The DNA for the CDR3 is TGTGCTAGTGGGAGGGGGTTCCCCGTAAGTGAAGCTTTCTTT. The V call is TRBV12-5, the J call TRBJ1-1; D is possibly TRBD1 (6 bases). V shed 6 bases and J shed 7 bases, with 18 bases lying between them. Germline loops: CDR1 LGHNT, CDR2 FRNRAP. This CDR3 contains 14 residues.

The CDR3 is CASSLDLLDTQYF. The DNA for the CDR3 is TGTGCCAGCAGCTTAGACCTGTTAGATACGCAGTATTTT. The rearrangement uses TRBV7-8 and TRBJ2-3; D remains unclear. Germline V CDR1 and CDR2: SGHVS, FQNEAQ. The CDR3 runs 13 residues. V lost 1 base and J 5 bases, leaving 7 bases between the germline ends.

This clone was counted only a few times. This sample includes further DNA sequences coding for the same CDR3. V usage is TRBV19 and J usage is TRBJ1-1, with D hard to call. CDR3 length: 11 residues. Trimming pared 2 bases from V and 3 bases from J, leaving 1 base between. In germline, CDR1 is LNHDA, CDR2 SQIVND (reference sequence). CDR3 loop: CASSIYTEAFF. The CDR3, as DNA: TGTGCCAGTAGTATATACACTGAAGCTTTCTTT.